This T cell receptor (beta chain) is from a study of blood T cell repertoires in COVID-19 (TCRdb year 2020). For context, the study as a whole: The collaborator samples originated in the United States, Italy and Spain and spanned the acute and convalescent phases of COVID-19. The prospective study material was composed of cDNA or gDNA derived from T cells, B-cell-depleted T cells, or PBMCs. Subjects who had been exposed to COVID-19, were actively infected with it, or had recovered from it provided the deeply sampled blood TCRbeta repertoires that made up the dataset. A freely available public database, intended as a resource for researchers studying the immune response to SARS-CoV-2, is where the repertoires were released. The samples were drawn from two sources: the first 160 participants of the ongoing ImmuneRACE study, and over 950 subjects contributed by 6 global collaborators. Sample metadata almost always included a de-identified subject ID, COVID-19 status, age in years and sex. Where HLA class I and class II types were available, the types were taken from metadata supplied by the sample provider, not from assay-based typing. Results and caveats for the whole study, not just this receptor: The amount of clinical and demographic metadata varied by source and participant and was provided uncurated.

The germline V gene (reference sequence) specifies DFQATT as CDR1 and SNEGSKA as CDR2. From its cysteine to its phenylalanine, the CDR3 spans 14 amino acids. This entry keeps only the CDR3 DNA: 42 bases, framed from base 1. V is trimmed back by 3 bases and J by 2 bases, and the junction contains 4 bases that no gene match accounts for. Collaborating institutions collected whole blood in K2EDTA tubes following their own protocols. For TCRbeta analysis, collaborator samples were shipped as frozen whole blood, as isolated PBMCs, or as DNA extracted from either sample type. To note about this clone: Its antigen remains unidentified. No base-level quality is on record; no much larger clone is a single base apart. This same CDR3 is encoded by further DNA sequences in the sample.

The immunoSEQ Assay, a bias-controlled multiplex PCR, was used to amplify TCRbeta CDR3 regions from genomic DNA. Per the original workflow: Within the assay, amplification of reference gene primers was used to estimate how many nucleated cells each sample contained. Sequence reads were collapsed and filtered to measure the absolute abundance of every unique TCRbeta CDR3 rearrangement. For each sample, productive Simpson clonality was calculated as the square root of Simpson's diversity index across productive rearrangements. The clones in this table, taken by TCRdb from immuneACCESS, are in-frame only. Not every clone is retained; where verified, under half of the shortfall comes from an unresolved V gene, and the cause of the rest is unknown. That table furnishes V, J and clone size, whereas the DNA furnished D and trimming. Within this sample are approximately 220,000 clones, with over 70% of them counted one time only. 27% of the sample rests with the top ten.

Specimen: peripheral blood. The rearrangement joined TRBV20-1 to TRBJ2-1, with 7 bases aligning to TRBD2. This clonotype originated in a man aged 35 to 55 with acute or convalescent COVID-19. The DNA is as follows: TGCAGTGCTAGTAGCGGGCGTACCTACAATGAGCAGTTCTTC. Translation gives CSASSGRTYNEQFF.